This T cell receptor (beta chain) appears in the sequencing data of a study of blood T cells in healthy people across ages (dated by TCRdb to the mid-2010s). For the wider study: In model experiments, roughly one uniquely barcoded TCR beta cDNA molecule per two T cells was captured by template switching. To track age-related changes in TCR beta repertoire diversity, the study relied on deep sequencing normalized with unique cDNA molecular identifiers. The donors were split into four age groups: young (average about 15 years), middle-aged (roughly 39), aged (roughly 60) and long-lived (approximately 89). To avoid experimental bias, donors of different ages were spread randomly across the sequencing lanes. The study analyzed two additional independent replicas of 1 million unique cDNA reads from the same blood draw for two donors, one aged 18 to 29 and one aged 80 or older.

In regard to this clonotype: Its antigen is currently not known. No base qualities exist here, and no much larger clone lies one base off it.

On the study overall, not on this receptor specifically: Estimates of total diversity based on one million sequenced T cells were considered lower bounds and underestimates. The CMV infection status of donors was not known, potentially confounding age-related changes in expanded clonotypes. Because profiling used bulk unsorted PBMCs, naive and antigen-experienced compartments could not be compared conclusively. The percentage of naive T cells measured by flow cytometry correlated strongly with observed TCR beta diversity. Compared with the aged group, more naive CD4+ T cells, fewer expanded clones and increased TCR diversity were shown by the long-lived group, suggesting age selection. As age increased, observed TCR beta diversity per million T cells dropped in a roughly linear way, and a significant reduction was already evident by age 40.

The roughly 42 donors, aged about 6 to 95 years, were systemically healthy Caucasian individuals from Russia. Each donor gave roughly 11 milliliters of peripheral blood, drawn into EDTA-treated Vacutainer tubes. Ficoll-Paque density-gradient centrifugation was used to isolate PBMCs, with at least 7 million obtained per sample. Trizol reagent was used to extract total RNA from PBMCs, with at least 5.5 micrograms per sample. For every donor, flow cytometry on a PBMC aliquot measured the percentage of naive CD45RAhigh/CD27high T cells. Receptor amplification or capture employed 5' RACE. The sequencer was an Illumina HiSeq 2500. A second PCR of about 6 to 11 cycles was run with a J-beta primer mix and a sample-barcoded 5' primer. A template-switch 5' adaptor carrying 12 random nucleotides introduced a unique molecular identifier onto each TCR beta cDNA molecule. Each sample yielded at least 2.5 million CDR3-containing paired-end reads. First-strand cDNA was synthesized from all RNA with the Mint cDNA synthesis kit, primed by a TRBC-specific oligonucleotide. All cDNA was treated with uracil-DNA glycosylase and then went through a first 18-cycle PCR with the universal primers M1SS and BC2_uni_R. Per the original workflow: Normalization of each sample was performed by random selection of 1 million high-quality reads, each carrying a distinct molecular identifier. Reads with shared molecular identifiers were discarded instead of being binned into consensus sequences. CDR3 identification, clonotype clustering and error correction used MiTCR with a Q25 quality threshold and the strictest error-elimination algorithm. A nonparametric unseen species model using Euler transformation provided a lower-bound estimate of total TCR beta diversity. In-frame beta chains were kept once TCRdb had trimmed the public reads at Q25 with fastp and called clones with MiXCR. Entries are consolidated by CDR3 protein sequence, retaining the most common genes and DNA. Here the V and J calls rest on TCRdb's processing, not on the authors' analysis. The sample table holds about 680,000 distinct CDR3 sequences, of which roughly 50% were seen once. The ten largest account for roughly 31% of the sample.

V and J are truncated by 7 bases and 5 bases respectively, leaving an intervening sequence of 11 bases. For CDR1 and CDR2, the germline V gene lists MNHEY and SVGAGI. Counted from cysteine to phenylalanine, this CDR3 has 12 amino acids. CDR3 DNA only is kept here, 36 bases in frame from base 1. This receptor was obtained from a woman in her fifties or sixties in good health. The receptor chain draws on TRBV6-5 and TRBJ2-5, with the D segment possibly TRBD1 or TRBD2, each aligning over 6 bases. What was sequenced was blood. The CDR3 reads CASMGGGETQYF. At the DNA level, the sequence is TGTGCCAGCATGGGGGGCGGTGAGACCCAGTACTTC.